Listed here is a single T cell receptor beta chain. Antigen unknown. Produced via immunoSEQ multiplex PCR; TCRdb's table is partial and in-frame only. The sample lists approximately 100,000 clones, around 90% occurring once. The record originates from a study of T cell responses to AZD1222 COVID-19 vaccine. Germline CDR1 is MGHDK and CDR2 is SYGVNS. The length of the CDR3 is 12 residues. V was trimmed by 6 bases and J by 0 bases, leaving 3 bases between them. Study-level results: Sampled repertoires all dated from after the peak T cell response. Clonal diversity may have been underestimated in mostly white British donors. Baseline testing showed seropositivity in only five to seven AZD1222 recipients.

The chain employs TRBV25-1 and TRBJ1-3; no clear D. This clonotype originated in an adult who received the AZD1222 COVID-19 vaccine. Sequenced material: peripheral blood, taken 28 days after the second AZD1222 dose. Here the CDR3 reads CASRASGNTIYF. In DNA form, the CDR3 reads TGTGCCAGCAGGGCCTCTGGAAACACCATATATTTT.